This record looks at one T cell receptor (beta chain) sequence and its context. The V end was cut by 0 bases, the J end by 0 bases, with 17 bases between. Looked up from germline, CDR1 is SEHNR and CDR2 is FQNEAQ (reference sequence). This CDR3 comprises 18 residues. The data are from a study of shared clonotypes between healthy human individuals. Overall study context: A donor's plate count was three for CD4 naive and three for CD4 memory; CD8 naive had two and CD8 memory one.

Here immunoSEQ multiplex PCR was the method, and the copy in TCRdb shows in-frame clones only, minus some. The sample consists of around 1.1 million clones, approximately 78% of them appearing once. The sequence was obtained from a young man in good health. Some clones in this sample may be carry-over from other donors' samples. The chain has TRBV7-9 and TRBJ1-1; perhaps TRBD1 as D (5 bases). Specimen: memory CD4+ T cells from PBMCs. Subset: CD45RA-negative fraction. CDR3 sequence reads: CASSLAAMGGRMNTEAFF. DNA of the CDR3: TGTGCCAGCAGCTTAGCGGCGATGGGGGGAAGGATGAACACTGAAGCTTTCTTT.